Reported below is one T cell receptor beta chain. Its cognate antigen has yet to be identified. No clone much larger than this one lies a single base away; base qualities are absent. The library came from multiplex PCR. Instrument used: Illumina HiSeq 4000. CDR3 regions were amplified by Arm-PCR with iRepertoire HTBI primers to construct TCR beta libraries. PCR products were gel purified before sequencing. Per the authors' processing: Gene usage analysis of CDR3 amino acid clonotypes relied on the approximately 68 TRBV and 13 to 15 TRBJ segments identified across samples. COPE and FqMerger were used to merge the filtered high-quality paired reads into contigs. BLAST was used to align contigs to IMGT TRBV, TRBD and TRBJ reference genes, and CDR3 was defined according to IMGT. Any clonotype with a frequency above 0.1% was counted as a highly expanded clone. Repertoire diversity was measured by Shannon entropy, and V-J evenness by the Gini coefficient. Clonotypes shared by more than one individual were considered public. TCRdb ran its own pipeline on the public reads, namely fastp trimming at Q25 and MiXCR clone calling, and kept in-frame beta chains. CDR3 protein duplicates are merged, each entry listing the most common genes and DNA. TCRdb, not the authors, supplied the V and J calls. Present in this sample are 600,000 to 800,000 distinct CDR3 sequences, about 30% of which were seen just once. The ten largest clonotypes hold 40% to 50% of the sample.

The data stem from a study of regulatory T cells in long-lasting Graves disease (dated by TCRdb to the early 2020s). Some background on the complete study: To count as having persistent Graves' disease, a patient had to have received antithyroid drug treatment for over 5 years with TSH receptor autoantibodies remaining persistently positive. The study took place in China and was registered as a clinical trial. Persistent Graves' disease patients in the clinical cohort had taken antithyroid drugs for 8 to 12 years on average. A total of some 35 samples underwent TCR sequencing, from 13 patients with persistent Graves' disease and 20 or so patients with newly diagnosed Graves' disease. Persistent Graves' disease patients were compared with newly diagnosed Graves' disease patients by peripheral blood TCR sequencing and RNA sequencing. Overall study results and their limits: Sequencing and analysis were limited to the TCR beta chain. The study examined only peripheral blood because the primary lesion, thyroid tissue, could not be accessed. As a limitation, the authors acknowledged that the small sample size may reduce accuracy. More public clonotypes were shared among persistent patients (under 3,000) than among newly diagnosed patients (966). Compared with newly diagnosed patients, persistent Graves' disease patients had lower TCR Shannon entropy and fewer highly expanded clones, which suggests clonal expansion. Persistent disease showed preferential use of TRBV28, TRBJ1-2 and TRBJ2-5, whereas newly diagnosed disease favored TRBV20-1 and TRBJ2-1.

The sample's time point label is to be understood as: persistent/refractory GD, antithyroid drugs over 5 years with positive TRAb. For both TCR sequencing and RNA sequencing, RNA was extracted from PBMCs using TRIzol. Graves' disease was diagnosed according to American Thyroid Association guidelines. Patients for the study were recruited at an endocrinology department in Xi'an, China. Each patient gave approximately 9.7 milliliters of peripheral blood, collected in an EDTA anticoagulant tube. Ficoll Paque Plus density gradient separation was used to isolate PBMCs, and no further T cell sorting was performed. RNA quality was checked with an Agilent 2100 Bioanalyzer and agarose gel, and concentration with a NanoDrop 2000. Trimmed from V: 4 bases; trimmed from J: 4 bases; junction bases lacking a gene match: 11. The CDR3 goes from the cysteine to the phenylalanine over 16 residues. Kept here is only the CDR3 DNA, which spans 48 bases and is read in frame from base 1. CDR1 SGHRS and CDR2 YFSETQ are derived from the germline V gene.

The source is a female donor with Graves disease. The source was peripheral blood mononuclear cells (PBMCs), collected when the disease was refractory, from a patient treated with antithyroid drugs. Recombination linked TRBV5-1 to TRBJ1-1, and 9 junctional nucleotides match TRBD1. CDR3 loop: CASSLTGGALVTEAFF. The bases are TGCGCCAGCAGCCTAACAGGGGGCGCTTTGGTCACTGAAGCTTTCTTT.